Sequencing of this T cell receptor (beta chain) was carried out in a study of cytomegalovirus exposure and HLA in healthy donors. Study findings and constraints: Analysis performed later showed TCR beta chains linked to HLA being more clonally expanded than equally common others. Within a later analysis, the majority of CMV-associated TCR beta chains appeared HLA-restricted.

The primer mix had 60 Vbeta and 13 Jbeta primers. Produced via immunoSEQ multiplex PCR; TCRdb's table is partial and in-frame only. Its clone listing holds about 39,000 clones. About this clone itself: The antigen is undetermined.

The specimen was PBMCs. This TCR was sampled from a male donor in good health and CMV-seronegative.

The CDR3 loop reads CASSFEGAGNQPQHF. CDR3 coding DNA: TGCGCCAGCAGCTTTGAGGGGGCGGGCAATCAGCCCCAGCATTTT. The chain couples TRBV5-1 to TRBJ1-5; 7 bases map to TRBD1. Germline V gene data show CDR1 as SGHRS and CDR2 as YFSETQ. This CDR3 spans 15 amino acids. After removal of 2 bases from V and 2 bases from J, the junction contained 4 bases not matched to a gene.